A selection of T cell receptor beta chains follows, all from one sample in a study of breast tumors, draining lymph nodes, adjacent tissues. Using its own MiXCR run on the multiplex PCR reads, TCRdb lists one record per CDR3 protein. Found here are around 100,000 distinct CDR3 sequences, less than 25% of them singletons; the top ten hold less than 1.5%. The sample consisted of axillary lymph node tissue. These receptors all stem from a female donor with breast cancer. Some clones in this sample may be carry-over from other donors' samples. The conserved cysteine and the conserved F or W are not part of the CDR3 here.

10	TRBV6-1	ASTGPLYGYT
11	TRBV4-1	ASSLAPQETQY
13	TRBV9	ASSVRGASTDTQY
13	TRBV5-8	ASSPGQGIYNEQF
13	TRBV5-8	ASSFFRTTNEKLF
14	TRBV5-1	ASSDPSGTLYTEAF
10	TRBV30	AWSPRVDTQY
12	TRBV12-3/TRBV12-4	ASSSERRGDGYT
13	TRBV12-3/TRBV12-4	ASSSGTSDRETQY
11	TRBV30	AWSLVEGSPLH
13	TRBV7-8	ASSLRQGGNQPQH
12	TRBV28	ASRMTGDNYGYT
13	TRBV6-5	ASRPPGQGLEKLF
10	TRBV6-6	ASSSSTNEQF
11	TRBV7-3	ASSLGQVNTQY
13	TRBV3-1	ASSLGLAGENEQF
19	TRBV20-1	SARDEFPPLGAASGGPEQF
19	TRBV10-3	AISGPPSGSSTTSSYNEQF
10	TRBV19	ASSPDRNEQF
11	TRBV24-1	ATSVPGGNEQF